Presented here are 30 T cell receptor beta chains from one specimen sequenced in a study of PD-L1 blockade in urothelial cancer. Sequencing was performed with immunoSEQ multiplex PCR; in TCRdb, only in-frame clones are kept and a portion is missing. The repertoire consists of 55,000 to 80,000 clones, with 80% to 85% occurring once and the leading ten covering 3.2%. Noted time point: pretreatment peripheral blood. The material sequenced was PBMCs, taken around atezolizumab (anti-PD-L1) treatment. These TCRs come from a man between 65 and 80 years old with urothelial cancer.

In regard to this clone: The DNA is left out, because the CDR3 cannot be placed on it with certainty; the CDR3 is given as TCRdb lists it. V and J are TRBV7-2 and TRBJ1-2; TRBD1, the table's D call, lacks a check against the DNA. In germline, CDR1 is SGHTA, CDR2 FQGNSA. The CDR3 region is 15 residues in length, termini included. This CDR3 reads CASSLTWGTGSGDTF.

The chain has TRBV6-1 and TRBJ2-3, with D maybe TRBD1 (5 bases). CDR1 is MNHNS and CDR2 is SASEGT in the germline V gene. V lost 10 bases, J lost 3 bases, and 8 bases lay in between. The CDR3 sequence is 11 residues long. The CDR3 region is CAIWTTDTQYF. CDR3 DNA sequence: TGTGCCATCTGGACAACAGATACGCAGTATTTT.

The chain recombines TRBV7-3 with TRBJ2-3, with 8 bases aligning to TRBD1. Germline loops: CDR1 SGHTA, CDR2 FQGTGA. V lost 5 bases to trimming and J lost 5 bases; unmatched junction nucleotides: 6. This CDR3 region has 14 residues. This CDR3 is CASSLSRGQDTQYF. The DNA for the CDR3 is TGTGCCAGCAGCCTAAGCAGGGGGCAAGATACGCAGTATTTT. Full variable domain (rest looked up from reference TRBV7-3 and TRBJ2-3): GAGVSQTPSNKVTEKGKYVELRCDPISGHTALYWYRQSLGQGPEFLIYFQGTGAADDSGLPNDRFFAVRPEGSVSTLKIQRTERGDSAVYLCASSLSRGQDTQYFGPGTRLTVL.

The gene calls are TRBV25-1 and TRBJ1-5, with D possibly being TRBD1 (6 bases). V dropped 7 bases and J dropped 2 bases, with 9 bases sitting between them. Germline CDR1 MGHDK, CDR2 SYGVNS. This CDR3 contains 13 residues. The CDR3 coding sequence is TGTGCCAGCACCGCAGGGGGCAATCAGCCCCAGCATTTT. This encodes CASTAGGNQPQHF.

The CDR3 nucleotides are TGCGCCAGCAGCTTGAGTACAGGATGGGGTGAGCAGTTCTTC. It translates to CASSLSTGWGEQFF. The V call is TRBV5-1, the J call TRBJ2-1; possibly TRBD1 for D (5 bases). Looked up from germline, CDR1 is SGHRS and CDR2 is YFSETQ. The CDR3 sequence is 14 residues long. Trimming removed 1 base from V and 9 bases from J, with 14 bases in between. Together with reference TRBV5-1 and TRBJ2-1, the CDR3 gives the full variable domain: KAGVTQTPRYLIKTRGQQVTLSCSPISGHRSVSWYQQTPGQGLQFLFEYFSETQRNKGNFPGRFSGRQFSNSRSEMNVSTLELGDSALYLCASSLSTGWGEQFFGPGTRLTVL.

The V call is TRBV11-3, the J call TRBJ2-7, with D uncertain. Germline V gene sequence: CDR1 SGHNT, CDR2 YENEEA. The ends were cut back, 6 bases at V and 3 bases at J, with 12 bases in the middle. CDR3 length equals 13 residues. The chain's CDR3 is CASSTLVGYEQYF. The CDR3 DNA follows: TGTGCCAGCAGTACCCTGGTCGGCTACGAGCAGTACTTC.

The chain links TRBV19 to TRBJ1-2; D remains unclear. This CDR3 contains 14 residues. V dropped 7 bases and J dropped 2 bases, with 14 bases sitting between them. Germline values: CDR1 LNHDA, CDR2 SQIVND (reference sequence). The CDR3 sequence is CASKNRETNYGYTF. CDR3 sequence (DNA): TGTGCCAGTAAGAATCGGGAAACGAACTATGGCTACACCTTC.

V and J are TRBV5-6 and TRBJ2-2, with a tentative D call TRBD2 (6 bases). The CDR3 extends over 17 amino acids. V was trimmed by 0 bases and J by 3 bases, leaving 15 bases between them. Germline CDR1 reads SGHDT; CDR2 reads YYEEEE. The CDR3 DNA is TGTGCCAGCAGCTTGGCCCTGGTGGAGGGCCACACCGGGGAGCTGTTTTTT. This codes for CASSLALVEGHTGELFF.

This clone was observed a single time. V is TRBV2 and J is TRBJ2-1; 12 nucleotides line up with TRBD2. Germline CDR1 SNHLY, CDR2 FYNNEI. The CDR3 spans 16 residues. V lost 4 bases to trimming and J lost 7 bases; unmatched junction nucleotides: 8. CDR3 DNA sequence: TGTGCCAGCAGTGCCCGACTAGCGGGAGAGGAGAATGAGCAGTTCTTC. As protein: CASSARLAGEENEQFF.

Only a few counts were recorded for this clone. The chain joins TRBV29-1 to TRBJ2-4; 8 positions match TRBD1. Trimming cost V 3 bases and J 2 bases; bases outside gene matches: 15. Germline CDR1 is SQVTM and CDR2 is ANQGSEA. This CDR3 region has 18 residues. The CDR3 DNA is TGCAGCGTTGAGGGGCCAGGGGGCCAGATTGCTTCCAAAAACATTCAGTACTTC. It yields the protein CSVEGPGGQIASKNIQYF.

The chain recombines TRBV7-3 with TRBJ2-1, with 7 bases fitting TRBD1. The V and J ends lost 3 bases and 8 bases, in that order; junction bases with no gene match: 13. The CDR3 consists of 16 residues. Germline V lookup: CDR1 SGHTA, CDR2 FQGTGA. CDR3 sequence: CASSFTRTGATDEQFF. The CDR3 nucleotides are TGTGCCAGCAGCTTCACCCGAACAGGGGCGACCGATGAGCAGTTCTTC.

The chain carries TRBV28 and TRBJ2-3, with 7 bases matching TRBD2. The germline V gene has CDR1 MDHEN and CDR2 SYDVKM. Trimming removed 4 bases from V and 9 bases from J; junction bases left unmatched: 4. The CDR3 covers 12 residues. The DNA for the CDR3 is TGTGCCAGCAGTTCTCAGCGGGAAACGCAGTATTTT. It is translated as CASSSQRETQYF.

The chain couples TRBV30 to TRBJ2-1; possibly TRBD2 for D (7 bases). The CDR3 loop spans 17 amino acids. The germline V gene has CDR1 GTSNPN and CDR2 SVGIG (reference sequence). V shed 1 base and J shed 0 bases, with 16 bases lying between them. Written as DNA, the CDR3 is TGTGCCTGGAGTGGGGGGGGCCCCACCTCCTCCTACAATGAGCAGTTCTTC. Translation gives CAWSGGGPTSSYNEQFF.

The V and J genes are TRBV10-2 and TRBJ2-7, with TRBD2 identical over 11 bases. V lost 0 bases, J lost 7 bases, and 5 bases stayed unmatched. The germline CDR1 and CDR2 sequences are WSHSY and SAAADI. The CDR3 extends over 15 amino acids. The CDR3 DNA reads TGCGCCAGCAGTGAGTCGATAGCGGGAGGGCTAGAGCAGTACTTC. This translates into CASSESIAGGLEQYF.

J is TRBJ1-1 and V is TRBV10-3, with D possibly being TRBD1 (6 bases). Deletions cut 2 bases from V and 0 bases from J, with 16 bases between. The CDR3 contains 17 residues. The V gene's germline CDR1 is ENHRY and CDR2 SYGVKD. CDR3 coding DNA: TGTGCCATCAGTGAGGGTCCAGGACAGACATTGAACACTGAAGCTTTCTTT. Protein: CAISEGPGQTLNTEAFF.

This sequence joins TRBV20-1 and TRBJ2-7; possible D gene TRBD1, 5 bases. Trimming stripped 5 bases from V and 3 bases from J, with 8 bases between. The CDR3 is 11 amino acids. Germline V lookup: CDR1 DFQATT, CDR2 SNEGSKA (reference sequence). CDR3 in DNA: TGCAGTGCTGGGGCACTCTACGAGCAGTACTTC. This gives the protein CSAGALYEQYF.

This chain joins TRBV29-1 and TRBJ2-1, with D hard to call. Trimming pared 7 bases from V and 7 bases from J, leaving 17 bases between. In germline, CDR1 is SQVTM, CDR2 ANQGSEA. The CDR3 totals 13 residues. The CDR3 sequence: CSATPRLVNEQFF. The CDR3, as DNA: TGCAGCGCGACTCCTCGGCTAGTAAATGAGCAGTTCTTC.

This rearrangement joins TRBV10-3 to TRBJ1-1, with D possibly being TRBD1 (5 bases). CDR3 size: 13 residues. Germline assignment: CDR1 ENHRY and CDR2 SYGVKD. V lost 4 bases and J 5 bases, leaving 11 bases between the germline ends. The DNA for the CDR3 is TGTGCCATCAGTGGGCAGGGTGGGACTGAAGCTTTCTTT. Its protein product is CAISGQGGTEAFF.

This clone was observed a single time. The V and J genes are TRBV15 and TRBJ2-3; 7 bases map to TRBD2. Germline V CDR1 and CDR2: LNHNV, YYDKDF (reference sequence). The trim removed 1 base at V and 3 bases at J, leaving 1 base unmatched. The length of the CDR3 is 14 residues. The CDR3 coding sequence is TGTGCCACCAGCAGAGGCGGGGGAACAGATACGCAGTATTTT. This translates into CATSRGGGTDTQYF.

V usage is TRBV7-2 and J usage is TRBJ2-7, with 14 bases aligning to TRBD2. The germline CDR1 and CDR2 sequences are SGHTA and FQGNSA. J gave up 3 bases and V 5 bases, and 6 bases lay outside the gene matches. This CDR3 is 16 amino acids long. The CDR3 is CASSPSGLAGDYEQYF. CDR3 in DNA: TGTGCCAGCAGCCCCTCGGGACTAGCGGGGGACTACGAGCAGTACTTC.

This clone was counted at least ten times. CDR3 residues: CASSLWVGRGYEQYF. The CDR3 DNA reads TGTGCCAGCAGCTTATGGGTTGGCAGGGGCTACGAGCAGTACTTC. This chain links TRBV7-2 with TRBJ2-7, with a weak D call TRBD1 (6 bases). Per germline, CDR1 SGHTA and CDR2 FQGNSA. The CDR3 is 15 residues long. Trimming took off 2 bases at V and 3 bases at J, with 14 bases between the two ends. Drawing the rest from reference TRBV7-2 and TRBJ2-7, the complete variable domain is GAGVSQSPSNKVTEKGKDVELRCDPISGHTALYWYRQSLGQGLEFLIYFQGNSAPDKSGLPSDRFSAERTGGSVSTLTIQRTQQEDSAVYLCASSLWVGRGYEQYFGPGTRLTVT.

The genes are TRBV18 and TRBJ2-7, with D perhaps matching TRBD1 (5 bases). CDR3 length equals 13 residues. Germline V gene data show CDR1 as KGHSH and CDR2 as LQKENI. V was shortened by 4 bases and J by 2 bases, with 9 bases between the two germline ends. The CDR3 nucleotides are TGTGCCAGCTCACTCTCAGGGCCCTACGAGCAGTACTTC. As protein: CASSLSGPYEQYF.

V is TRBV6-6 and J is TRBJ2-3; 9 nucleotides line up with TRBD2. The CDR3 contains 16 residues. The ends lost 5 bases at V and 7 bases at J; junction bases unmatched: 13. Per the germline V gene, CDR1 is MNHNY and CDR2 is SVGAGI (reference sequence). The CDR3 here is CASSRRLAVRLHTQYF. The CDR3 nucleotides read TGTGCCAGCAGTCGGAGACTAGCGGTTCGCCTACATACGCAGTATTTT.

This clone has a handful of counts. The chain joins TRBV7-9 to TRBJ1-3, with D unclear. Germline V gene lookup returns CDR1 SEHNR and CDR2 FQNEAQ (reference sequence). The ends were cut back, 0 bases at V and 0 bases at J, with 9 bases in the middle. The CDR3 is 16 residues long. The CDR3 spells CASSLASAGSGNTIYF. For the CDR3, the DNA is TGTGCCAGCAGCTTAGCGTCGGCGGGCTCTGGAAACACCATATATTTT.

The V call is TRBV27, the J call TRBJ2-5; 14 positions agree with TRBD2. The germline gives CDR1 MNHEY, CDR2 SMNVEV (reference sequence). The CDR3 covers 17 residues. Unmatched junction bases numbered 7, after V lost 4 bases and J lost 3 bases. CDR3 DNA sequence: TGTGCCAGCAGTTCGGGACTAGCGGGAGTGGATGAAGAGACCCAGTACTTC. Protein: CASSSGLAGVDEETQYF.

This chain connects TRBV28 to TRBJ1-4; weak D call: TRBD1 (5 bases). The CDR3 length is 16 residues. Trimming stripped 4 bases from V and 5 bases from J, with 17 bases between. The germline V gene encodes CDR1 MDHEN and CDR2 SYDVKM. The DNA for the CDR3 is TGTGCCAGCAGTTCCCAAGGTGCAGGGCGGAATGAAAAACTGTTTTTT. Translating gives CASSSQGAGRNEKLFF.

The rearrangement joins TRBV28 to TRBJ1-1, with no clear D. V lost 5 bases and J 1 base, leaving 5 bases between the germline ends. CDR3 length: 12 residues. Germline V gene lookup returns CDR1 MDHEN and CDR2 SYDVKM. This chain's CDR3 is CASSSGNTEAFF. The CDR3 DNA reads TGTGCCAGCAGTAGCGGGAACACTGAAGCTTTCTTT. Supplemented by reference TRBV28 and TRBJ1-1, the full variable domain reads DVKVTQSSRYLVKRTGEKVFLECVQDMDHENMFWYRQDPGLGLRLIYFSYDVKMKEKGDIPEGYSVSREKKERFSLILESASTNQTSMYLCASSSGNTEAFFGQGTRLTVV.

The gene calls are TRBV28 and TRBJ2-7; 7 bases align to TRBD2. After removal of 8 bases from V and 7 bases from J, the junction contained 14 bases not matched to a gene. In germline, CDR1 is MDHEN, CDR2 SYDVKM. CDR3 length: 14 residues. The chain's CDR3 is CASHRRTGTIEQYF. The CDR3 nucleotides read TGTGCCAGCCATCGAAGGACGGGGACTATTGAGCAGTACTTC.

The chain combines TRBV5-6 with TRBJ1-5, with D possibly TRBD1 on 5 matching bases. CDR1 and CDR2 from the germline V gene are SGHDT and YYEEEE. Trimming removed 1 base at V and 6 bases at J, with 20 bases between. This CDR3 is built from 17 residues. The CDR3 here is CASSLLRGTGVGQPQHF. The CDR3, as DNA: TGTGCCAGCAGCTTGTTACGGGGCACGGGAGTAGGTCAGCCCCAGCATTTT.

This clone showed up just a few times. The rearrangement uses TRBV6-1 and TRBJ1-5; D is unclear. The CDR3 covers 14 residues. Germline CDR1 and CDR2: MNHNS and SASEGT. V was pared by 0 bases and J by 3 bases, with 6 bases between. The CDR3 DNA reads as TGTGCCAGCAGTGAAGCGAGGTTCAATCAGCCCCAGCATTTT. Its protein is CASSEARFNQPQHF.